The 12 T cell receptor beta chains below come from one sample, sequenced in a study of T cell changes during pregnancy in multiple sclerosis (dated by TCRdb to about 2019). The library was generated by the immunoSEQ multiplex PCR assay. The clones in this table, taken by TCRdb from immuneACCESS, are in-frame only. Not every clone is retained; where verified, under half of the shortfall comes from an unresolved V gene, and the cause of the rest is unknown. This sample has approximately 50,000 clones in its table, and roughly nine tenths of those were observed once. Of the sample, about 9.4% is held by the ten largest clones. Sequencing used CD8+ T cells from peripheral blood mononuclear cells, obtained after pregnancy. The receptors were sampled from a female donor with multiple sclerosis, enrolled in a pregnancy study.

This clone came up once. This sequence joins TRBV27 and TRBJ1-1; D is possibly TRBD1 (5 bases). Germline loops: CDR1 MNHEY, CDR2 SMNVEV (reference sequence). Trimming removed 2 bases from V and 2 bases from J, with 12 bases in between. This CDR3 has 15 amino acids. The CDR3 loop is CASSLSGAGNTEAFF. DNA of the CDR3: TGTGCCAGCAGTTTAAGCGGGGCCGGCAACACTGAAGCTTTCTTT.

CDR3 loop: CASSPGQPQETQYF. CDR3 in DNA: TGTGCCAGTAGTCCGGGACAGCCCCAAGAGACCCAGTACTTC. This chain uses TRBV19 with TRBJ2-5; 7 positions match TRBD1. This CDR3 is 14 amino acids long. V was clipped by 5 bases and J by 1 base; unmatched bases: 4. Germline V gene sequence: CDR1 LNHDA, CDR2 SQIVND (reference sequence).

The CDR3 reads CASSFHSGTDKYEQYF. Written as DNA, the CDR3 is TGTGCCAGCAGCTTCCACTCCGGGACAGATAAGTACGAGCAGTACTTC. The V gene is TRBV11-2, the J gene TRBJ2-7, with 7 bases matching TRBD1. There are 16 residues in the CDR3. V shed 3 bases, J shed 4 bases, and the junction held 12 bases outside the gene matches. CDR1 is SGHAT, CDR2 FQNNGV, per germline.

This chain links TRBV6-4 with TRBJ2-3; 12 nucleotides agree with TRBD2. The junction had 0 bases not matched to a gene; V was cut back by 4 bases and J by 4 bases. This CDR3 has 14 residues. Per germline, CDR1 MRHNA and CDR2 SNTAGT. The CDR3 spells CASSGLAGADTQYF. The CDR3 region has the DNA TGTGCCAGCAGTGGACTAGCGGGGGCAGATACGCAGTATTTT.

V gene TRBV9 combines with J gene TRBJ1-1, with 7 bases aligning to TRBD1. The J segment lost 1 base and the V segment lost 0 bases, leaving 3 bases of the junction unmatched. The CDR3 is made up of 15 amino acids. The germline V gene has CDR1 SGDLS and CDR2 YYNGEE. The CDR3 DNA sequence: TGTGCCAGCAGCGTAGTACAGGGGTCGAACACTGAAGCTTTCTTT. Its protein is CASSVVQGSNTEAFF.

J is TRBJ2-7 and V is TRBV15; tentative D call: TRBD1 (5 bases). The V and J ends lost 0 bases and 7 bases respectively, with 10 bases between them. The CDR3 length is 13 residues. From germline, CDR1 is LNHNV and CDR2 YYDKDF (reference sequence). As DNA, the CDR3 is TGTGCCACCAGCAGAGACAGGGTTAATGAGCAGTACTTC. Translated: CATSRDRVNEQYF.

The chain employs TRBV2 and TRBJ1-1; the D gene is possibly TRBD1 (6 bases). The length of the CDR3 is 14 residues. The V end was cut by 6 bases, the J end by 4 bases, with 15 bases between. In germline, CDR1 is SNHLY, CDR2 FYNNEI. The CDR3 reads CASSPGGRPTEAFF. The DNA of the CDR3 is TGTGCCAGCAGCCCCGGGGGGCGGCCCACTGAAGCTTTCTTT.

This chain links TRBV4-1 with TRBJ1-2; 7 bases are a match to TRBD1. V trimming: 1 base; J trimming: 3 bases; junction bases outside the gene matches: 2. Germline values: CDR1 MGHRA, CDR2 YSYEKL. CDR3 size: 14 residues. CDR3 nucleotides: TGCGCCAGCAGCCAAGGTGGGACAGACTATGGCTACACCTTC. This encodes CASSQGGTDYGYTF.

The rearrangement joins TRBV27 to TRBJ2-7; TRBD2 aligns across 7 bases. V trimming: 3 bases; J trimming: 2 bases; junction bases outside the gene matches: 4. Germline V CDR1 and CDR2: MNHEY, SMNVEV (reference sequence). The CDR3 is 14 residues long. The CDR3 sequence: CASSFERGPYEQYF. The CDR3 DNA reads TGTGCCAGCAGTTTCGAGCGGGGTCCCTACGAGCAGTACTTC.

The chain uses TRBV7-9 and TRBJ2-3; D unresolved. V was shortened by 5 bases and J by 3 bases, with 15 bases between the two germline ends. The CDR3 covers 15 residues. Germline CDR1 SEHNR, CDR2 FQNEAQ (reference sequence). CDR3 bases: TGTGCCAGCAGCCCCACCCCCTCACAGACAGATACGCAGTATTTT. Protein sequence: CASSPTPSQTDTQYF. Using reference TRBV7-9 and TRBJ2-3 for the parts outside the CDR3, the full variable domain is DTGVSQNPRHKITKRGQNVTFRCDPISEHNRLYWYRQTLGQGPEFLTYFQNEAQLEKSRLLSDRFSAERPKGSFSTLEIQRTEQGDSAMYLCASSPTPSQTDTQYFGPGTRLTVL.

The V and J genes are TRBV5-4 and TRBJ1-4; a possible D gene is TRBD1 (6 bases). Germline V CDR1 and CDR2: SGHNT, YYREEE (reference sequence). V lost 2 bases, J lost 5 bases, and 13 bases lay in between. The length of the CDR3 is 15 residues. DNA of the CDR3: TGTGCCAGCAGCTTTCGTGGACAGTTAAATGAAAAACTGTTTTTT. Encoded protein: CASSFRGQLNEKLFF.

This clone came up a few times. The chain couples TRBV19 to TRBJ1-5; D gene ambiguous. V shed 6 bases and J shed 5 bases, with 8 bases lying between them. The CDR3 is made up of 12 amino acids. Germline V gives CDR1 LNHDA, CDR2 SQIVND (reference sequence). CDR3 DNA: TGTGCCAGTAGGAGGGTGGATCAGCCCCAGCATTTT. Protein product: CASRRVDQPQHF.